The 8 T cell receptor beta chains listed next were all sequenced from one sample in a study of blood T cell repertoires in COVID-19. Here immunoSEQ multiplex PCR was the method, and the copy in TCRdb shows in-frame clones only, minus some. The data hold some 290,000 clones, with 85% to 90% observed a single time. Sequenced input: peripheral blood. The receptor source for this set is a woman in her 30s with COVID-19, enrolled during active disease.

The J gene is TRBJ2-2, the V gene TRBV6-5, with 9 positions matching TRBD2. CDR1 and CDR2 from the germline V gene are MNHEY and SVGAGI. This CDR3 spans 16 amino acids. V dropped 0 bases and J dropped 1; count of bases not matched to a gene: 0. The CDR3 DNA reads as TGTGCCAGCAGTTACTCGACTAGCGGGAACACCGGGGAGCTGTTTTTT. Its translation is CASSYSTSGNTGELFF.

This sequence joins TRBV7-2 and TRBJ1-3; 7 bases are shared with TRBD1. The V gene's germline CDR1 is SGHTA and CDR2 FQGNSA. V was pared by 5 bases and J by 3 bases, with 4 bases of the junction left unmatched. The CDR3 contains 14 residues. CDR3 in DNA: TGTGCCAGCAGCACCGGGACAGTTGGAAACACCATATATTTT. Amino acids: CASSTGTVGNTIYF. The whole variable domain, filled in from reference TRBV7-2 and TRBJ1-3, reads GAGVSQSPSNKVTEKGKDVELRCDPISGHTALYWYRQSLGQGLEFLIYFQGNSAPDKSGLPSDRFSAERTGGSVSTLTIQRTQQEDSAVYLCASSTGTVGNTIYFGEGSWLTVV.

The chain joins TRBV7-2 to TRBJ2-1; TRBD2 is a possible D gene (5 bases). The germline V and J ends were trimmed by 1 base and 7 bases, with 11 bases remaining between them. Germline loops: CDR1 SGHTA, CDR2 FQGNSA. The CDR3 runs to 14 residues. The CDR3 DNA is TGTGCCAGCAGCTTAGTGGACTTGACGAATGAGCAGTTCTTC. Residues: CASSLVDLTNEQFF.

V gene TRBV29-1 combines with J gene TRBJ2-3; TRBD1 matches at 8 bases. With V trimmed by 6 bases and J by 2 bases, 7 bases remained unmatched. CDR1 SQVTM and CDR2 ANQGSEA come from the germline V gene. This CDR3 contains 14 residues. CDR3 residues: CSVRQGSVTDTQYF. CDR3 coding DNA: TGCAGCGTCCGACAGGGGTCGGTCACAGATACGCAGTATTTT.

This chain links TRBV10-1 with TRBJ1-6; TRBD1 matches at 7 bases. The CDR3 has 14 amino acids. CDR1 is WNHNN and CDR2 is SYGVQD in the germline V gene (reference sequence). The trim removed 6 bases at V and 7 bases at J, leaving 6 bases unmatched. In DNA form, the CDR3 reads TGCGCCAGCAGGGACCACAGGGGAAATTCACCCCTCCACTTT. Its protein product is CASRDHRGNSPLHF.

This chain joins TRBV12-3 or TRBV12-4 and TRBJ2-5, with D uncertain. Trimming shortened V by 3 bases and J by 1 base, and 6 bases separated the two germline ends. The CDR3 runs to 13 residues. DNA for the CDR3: TGTGCCAGCAGTTTCGTTTCCCAAGAGACCCAGTACTTC. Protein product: CASSFVSQETQYF.

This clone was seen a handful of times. CDR3 DNA: TGTGCCAGCAGCCGAGGACTAGCGGGGGGCACCGGGGAGCTGTTTTTT. Protein: CASSRGLAGGTGELFF. This chain links TRBV13 with TRBJ2-2; TRBD2 agrees at 14 bases. This CDR3 is 16 amino acids long. Trimming cost V 5 bases and J 4 bases; bases outside gene matches: 3. Germline loops: CDR1 PRHDT, CDR2 FYEKMQ (reference sequence).

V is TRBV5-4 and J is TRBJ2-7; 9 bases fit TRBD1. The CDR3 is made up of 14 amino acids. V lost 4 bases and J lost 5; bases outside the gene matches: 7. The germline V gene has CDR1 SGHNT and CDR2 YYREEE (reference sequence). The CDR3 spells CASSPGTGIHEQYF. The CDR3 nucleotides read TGTGCCAGCAGCCCCGGGACAGGGATCCACGAGCAGTACTTC.